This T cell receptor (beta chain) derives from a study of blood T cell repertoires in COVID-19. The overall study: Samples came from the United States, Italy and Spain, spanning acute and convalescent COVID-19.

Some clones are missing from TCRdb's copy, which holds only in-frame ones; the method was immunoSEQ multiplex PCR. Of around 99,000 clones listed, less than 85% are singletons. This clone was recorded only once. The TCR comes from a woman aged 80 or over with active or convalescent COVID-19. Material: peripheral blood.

The CDR3 region has the DNA TGTGCCAGCAGTTCGTCCTTGACTACGTCCGGGGCCAACGTCCTGACTTTC. Translation: CASSSSLTTSGANVLTF. The chain is built from TRBV6-2 or TRBV6-3 and TRBJ2-6; a possible D gene is TRBD2 (5 bases). The CDR3 covers 17 residues. V was trimmed by 4 bases and J by 4 bases, leaving 17 bases between them. Germline values: CDR1 MNHEY, CDR2 SVGEGT.